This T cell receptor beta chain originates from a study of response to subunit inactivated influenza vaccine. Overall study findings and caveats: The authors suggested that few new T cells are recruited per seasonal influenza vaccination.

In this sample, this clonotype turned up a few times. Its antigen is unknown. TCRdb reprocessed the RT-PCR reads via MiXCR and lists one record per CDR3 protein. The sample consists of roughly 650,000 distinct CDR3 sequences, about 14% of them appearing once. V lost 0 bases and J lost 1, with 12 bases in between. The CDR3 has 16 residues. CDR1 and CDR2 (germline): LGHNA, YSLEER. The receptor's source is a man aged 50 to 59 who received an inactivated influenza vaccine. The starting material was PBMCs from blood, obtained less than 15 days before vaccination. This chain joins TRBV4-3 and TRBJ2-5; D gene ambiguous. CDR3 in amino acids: CASSQDLKYTQETQYF. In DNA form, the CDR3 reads TGCGCCAGCAGCCAAGATTTGAAATATACCCAAGAGACCCAGTACTTC.